The sample holds a few counts of the clone carrying this T cell receptor beta chain. The data belong to a study of cytomegalovirus exposure and HLA in healthy donors. The PCR employed 60 Vbeta primers together with 13 Jbeta primers. Using immunoSEQ multiplex PCR, the repertoire was profiled, and TCRdb retains in-frame clones only, with some absent. The sample records some 160,000 clones, over 75% being singletons. The ends lost 1 base at V and 3 bases at J; junction bases unmatched: 4. Per germline, CDR1 SGHKS and CDR2 YYEKEE (reference sequence). CDR3 length: 14 amino acids. The source is a woman aged 25 to 45 in good health and CMV-seronegative. J is TRBJ2-7 and V is TRBV5-5; the match to TRBD1 covers 7 bases. The sample consisted of PBMCs. CDR3 coding DNA: TGTGCCAGCAGCTTGACGACAGGGAACTACGAGCAGTACTTC. It specifies CASSLTTGNYEQYF.